A selection of T cell receptor beta chains follows, all from one sample in a study of PD-1 blockade in classical Hodgkin lymphoma. Profiled with immunoSEQ multiplex PCR; TCRdb holds only in-frame clones, not every one. The sample consists of 10,000 to 14,000 clones, about 80% of them appearing once. Material: peripheral blood mononuclear cells (PBMCs), obtained at baseline. The receptors derive from a human donor with classical Hodgkin lymphoma. Both conserved end residues are part of each CDR3. The order of the fields is clone size, J gene, V gene, D gene, CDR3 protein, CDR3 DNA. D genes are given only for firm matches. Some rows mark clone size as missing; the rest say once, few, many or name a class of expanded clone.

NA,TRBJ2-7,TRBV5-1,TRBD1,CASSQLSGTGGYEQYF,TGCGCCAGCAGCCAACTCTCCGGGACAGGGGGATACGAGCAGTACTTC
NA,TRBJ1-5,TRBV18,NA,CASSPWADRSNQPQHF,TGTGCCAGCTCACCATGGGCGGATCGCAGCAATCAGCCCCAGCATTTT
NA,TRBJ1-5,TRBV5-8,NA,CASSLYSNQPQHF,TGTGCCAGCAGCTTATATAGCAATCAGCCCCAGCATTTT
NA,TRBJ1-1,TRBV5-1,NA,CASSQLGLGDTEAFF,TGCGCCAGCAGCCAACTGGGACTGGGAGACACTGAAGCTTTCTTT
NA,TRBJ2-7,TRBV11-2,NA,CASSLAGPSSYEQYF,TGTGCCAGCAGCTTAGCGGGACCTAGCTCCTACGAGCAGTACTTC
NA,TRBJ2-5,TRBV7-2,TRBD1,CASSIQGAQETQYF,TGTGCCAGCAGCATACAGGGGGCTCAAGAGACCCAGTACTTC
few,TRBJ1-1,TRBV7-2,TRBD1,CASSRDRENTEAFF,TGTGCCAGCAGCAGGGACAGGGAGAACACTGAAGCTTTCTTT
NA,TRBJ2-1,TRBV4-3,NA,CASSRGGAPYNEQFF,TGCGCCAGCAGCCGCGGAGGGGCTCCCTACAATGAGCAGTTCTTC
NA,TRBJ2-2,TRBV14,NA,CASSPSVGELFF,TGTGCCAGCAGCCCCAGTGTCGGGGAGCTGTTTTTT
NA,TRBJ2-3,TRBV18,NA,CASSPRTSTDTQYF,TGTGCCAGCTCACCCAGGACTAGCACAGATACGCAGTATTTT
once,TRBJ2-2,TRBV5-1,NA,CASSLAGVNTGELFF,TGCGCCAGCAGCTTGGCTGGGGTTAACACCGGGGAGCTGTTTTTT
NA,TRBJ2-5,TRBV2,NA,CASRGETQYF,TGTGCCAGCAGGGGAGAGACCCAGTACTTC
NA,TRBJ2-5,TRBV5-1,NA,CASSLGREGETQYF,TGCGCCAGCAGCTTGGGCAGGGAAGGGGAGACCCAGTACTTC
medium-sized,TRBJ2-1,TRBV6-6,TRBD2,CASSTPLAGVKDEQFF,TGTGCCAGCAGTACCCCCCTAGCGGGGGTTAAGGATGAGCAGTTCTTC
few,TRBJ1-2,TRBV28,TRBD1,CASSQGQNYGYTF,TGTGCCAGCAGCCAGGGACAGAACTATGGCTACACCTTC
NA,TRBJ2-3,TRBV19,NA,CASSNRRGGAQYF,TGTGCCAGTAGTAATCGACGTGGGGGAGCGCAGTATTTT
NA,TRBJ2-5,TRBV9,TRBD1,CASSPSIGTGQETQYF,TGTGCCAGCAGCCCTAGTATCGGGACAGGGCAAGAGACCCAGTACTTC
NA,TRBJ1-6,TRBV6-1,NA,CASSDKSGVDIPNSPLHF,TGTGCCAGCAGTGACAAGTCAGGAGTAGACATACCTAATTCACCCCTCCACTTT
NA,TRBJ2-3,TRBV7-9,TRBD2,CASSRRDYTDTQYF,TGTGCCAGCAGCCGAAGGGACTATACAGATACGCAGTATTTT
few,TRBJ2-5,TRBV19,TRBD2,CASTGSGISGETQYF,TGTGCCAGTACGGGTAGCGGGATTTCGGGAGAGACCCAGTACTTC
NA,TRBJ1-1,TRBV5-1,TRBD1,CASSKNRDRVPF,TGCGCCAGCAGCAAAAACCGGGACAGGGTACCCTTT
NA,TRBJ2-7,TRBV10-3,TRBD1,CAISTPGQSTYEQYF,TGTGCCATCAGTACTCCGGGACAGTCCACCTACGAGCAGTACTTC